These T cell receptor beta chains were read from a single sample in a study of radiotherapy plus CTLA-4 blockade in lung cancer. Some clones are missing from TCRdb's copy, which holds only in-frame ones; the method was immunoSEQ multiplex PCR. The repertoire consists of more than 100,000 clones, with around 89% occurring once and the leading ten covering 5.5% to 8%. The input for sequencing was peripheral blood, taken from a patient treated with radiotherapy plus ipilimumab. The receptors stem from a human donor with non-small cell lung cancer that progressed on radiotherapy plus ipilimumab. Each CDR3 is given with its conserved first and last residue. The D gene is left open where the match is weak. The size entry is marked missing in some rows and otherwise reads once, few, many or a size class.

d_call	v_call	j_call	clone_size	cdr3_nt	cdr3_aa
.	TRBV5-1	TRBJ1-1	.	TGCGCCAGCAGCTTAGGGCCAGCGAACACTGAAGCTTTCTTT	CASSLGPANTEAFF
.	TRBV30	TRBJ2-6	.	TGTGCCTGCCCCGGGGGGGCCAACGTCCTGACTTTC	CACPGGANVLTF
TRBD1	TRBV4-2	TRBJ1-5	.	TGTGCCAGCAGCGCCCTGGAACCGGGACAGGGGACGCAACAGCCCCAGCATTTT	CASSALEPGQGTQQPQHF
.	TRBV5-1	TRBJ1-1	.	TGCGCCAGCAGCTTGGAACAGAGGAACACTGAAGCTTTCTTT	CASSLEQRNTEAFF
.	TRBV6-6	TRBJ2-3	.	TGTGCCAGCAGTTACCCTGTATCGGGAGGCACAGATACGCAGTATTTT	CASSYPVSGGTDTQYF
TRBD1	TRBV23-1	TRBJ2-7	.	TGCGCCAGCACAAGGGACAGCTCCTACGAGCAGTACTTC	CASTRDSSYEQYF
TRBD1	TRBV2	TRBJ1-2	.	TGTGCCAGCAGGCTACCGAGGACAGGGACGGACTATGGCTACACCTTC	CASRLPRTGTDYGYTF
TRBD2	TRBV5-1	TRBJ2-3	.	TGCGCCAGCACTCTAGCGGGAGGCGCAGATACGCAGTATTTT	CASTLAGGADTQYF
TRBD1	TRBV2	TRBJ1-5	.	TGTGCCAGCAGGGCAGGGGGTTATAGCAATCAGCCCCAGCATTTT	CASRAGGYSNQPQHF
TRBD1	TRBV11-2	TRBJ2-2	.	TGTGCCAGCAGAAAGGGACAGGGGATGTACACCGGGGAGCTGTTTTTT	CASRKGQGMYTGELFF
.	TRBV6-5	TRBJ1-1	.	TGTGCCAGCAGTTACTCGCGGAGCAGGGTGGGGACTGAAGCTTTCTTT	CASSYSRSRVGTEAFF
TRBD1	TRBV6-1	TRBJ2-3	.	TGTGCCAGCAGTGCTCGGGCGGTTGGGACAGGGCCCCGCACAGATACGCAGTATTTT	CASSARAVGTGPRTDTQYF
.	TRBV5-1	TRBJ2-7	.	TGCGCCAGCAGCTTGGAATCCGTACCCTACGAGCAGTACTTC	CASSLESVPYEQYF
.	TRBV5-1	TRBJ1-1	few	TGCGCCAGCAGCGTACAGGGTTGGGGCACTGAAGCTTTCTTT	CASSVQGWGTEAFF
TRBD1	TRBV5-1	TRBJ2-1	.	TGCGCCAGCAGCCAGAGAACAGGGGTCACCACTAGCTCCTACAATGAGCAGTTCTTC	CASSQRTGVTTSSYNEQFF
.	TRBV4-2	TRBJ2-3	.	TGTGCCAGCAGCCAGTCGGGAGAGCTAGATACGCAGTATTTT	CASSQSGELDTQYF
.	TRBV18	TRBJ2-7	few	TGTGCCAGCTCACCGACAGACTCCTACGAGCAGTACTTC	CASSPTDSYEQYF
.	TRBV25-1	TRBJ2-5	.	TGTGCCAGCAGTGAATGGGGCACCCAAGAGACCCAGTACTTC	CASSEWGTQETQYF
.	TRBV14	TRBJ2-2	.	TGTGCCAGCAGCCAAGTCGGGCTTTTGAACACCGGGGAGCTGTTTTTT	CASSQVGLLNTGELFF
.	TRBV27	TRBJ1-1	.	TGTGCCAGCAGTTTGGGCGGTACAGGGCCGAACACTGAAGCTTTCTTT	CASSLGGTGPNTEAFF
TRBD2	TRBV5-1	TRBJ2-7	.	TGCGCCAGCAGCCAAGAAGCGGGAGTGCTCGGCGAGCAGTACTTC	CASSQEAGVLGEQYF
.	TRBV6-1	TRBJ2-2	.	TGTGCCAGCAGTGAAAAGGGGAGGACCGGGGAGCTGTTTTTT	CASSEKGRTGELFF
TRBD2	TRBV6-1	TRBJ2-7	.	TGTGCCAGCAGGGAAGGACTAGCGTTAAGCTCCTACGAGCAGTACTTC	CASREGLALSSYEQYF
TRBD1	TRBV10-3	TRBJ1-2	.	TGTGCCATCAGTGAGTCTACAGGGGGCGCAGGGGGCTACACCTTC	CAISESTGGAGGYTF
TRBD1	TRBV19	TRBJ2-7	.	TGTGCCAGTAGTCACACAGGGGCCCTCGGGGAGCAGTACTTC	CASSHTGALGEQYF
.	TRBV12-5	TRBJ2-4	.	TGTGCTAGTCTTGCCATTCAGTACTTC	CASLAIQYF
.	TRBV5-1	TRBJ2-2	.	TGCGCCAGCAGCTTGGCCGGAAAGGACACCGGGGAGCTGTTTTTT	CASSLAGKDTGELFF
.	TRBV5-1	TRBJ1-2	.	TGCGCCAGCAGCTTGGATCTTGGGGCAGTCTATGGCTACACCTTC	CASSLDLGAVYGYTF
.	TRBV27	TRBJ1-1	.	TGTGCCAGCAGTTTGTATGACGGCGGGGGGACTGAAGCTTTCTTT	CASSLYDGGGTEAFF
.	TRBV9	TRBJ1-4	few	TGTGCCAGCAGCGTTGGGTCTTTAAGGAATGAAAAACTGTTTTTT	CASSVGSLRNEKLFF
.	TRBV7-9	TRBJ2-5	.	TGTGCCAGCAGCTTCAGTAGCCTCCCTCGTGTGGAGACCCAGTACTTC	CASSFSSLPRVETQYF
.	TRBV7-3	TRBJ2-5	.	TGTGCCAGCAGCTTACACGCCCAAGAGACCCAGTACTTC	CASSLHAQETQYF
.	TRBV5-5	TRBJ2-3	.	TGTGCCAGCAGCCGTGAGAGGGTCCAGGGCACAGATACGCAGTATTTT	CASSRERVQGTDTQYF
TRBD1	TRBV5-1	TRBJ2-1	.	TGCGCCAGCAGCTTATCCCGGACAGGGGTGACGGGTGGATCCTACAATGAGCAGTTCTTC	CASSLSRTGVTGGSYNEQFF
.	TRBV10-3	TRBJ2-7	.	TGTGCCATCAGTGTAAGGCAGGGTACCTACGAGCAGTACTTC	CAISVRQGTYEQYF
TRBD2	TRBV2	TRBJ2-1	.	TGTGCCATAAGACTAGCGGGAGGTTATTACAATGAGCAGTTCTTC	CAIRLAGGYYNEQFF
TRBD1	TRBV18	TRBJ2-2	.	TGTGCCAGCTCACAGGGGGCCACCGGGGAGCTGTTTTTT	CASSQGATGELFF
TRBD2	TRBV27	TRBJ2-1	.	TGTGCCAGCAGCCCGGAAGGAGGACTAGCATACTATGAGCAGTTCTTC	CASSPEGGLAYYEQFF
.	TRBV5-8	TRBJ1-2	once	TGTGCCAGCAGCCGCAGGGGAAGCACTAACTATGGCTACACCTTC	CASSRRGSTNYGYTF
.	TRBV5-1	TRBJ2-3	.	TGCGCCAGCAGTTCGGCGGGGCACACAGATACGCAGTATTTT	CASSSAGHTDTQYF
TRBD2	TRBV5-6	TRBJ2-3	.	TGTGCCAGCAGCCGGGGACTAGCGCACGCCACAGATACGCAGTATTTT	CASSRGLAHATDTQYF
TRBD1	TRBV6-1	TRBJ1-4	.	TGTGCCAGTGCAGGGGGCCTTGAAAAACTGTTTTTT	CASAGGLEKLFF
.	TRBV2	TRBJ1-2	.	TGTGCCAGCAGTGAAGCCCTCCAGGGAGCTAGTGGCTACACCTTC	CASSEALQGASGYTF
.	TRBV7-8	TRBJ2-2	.	TGTGCCAGCAGCTTAGATAGGGTCCGGGAGCTGTTTTTT	CASSLDRVRELFF
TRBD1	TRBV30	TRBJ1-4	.	TGTGCCTGGAGTCCATACACCCGACAGGGTGAAAAACTGTTTTTT	CAWSPYTRQGEKLFF
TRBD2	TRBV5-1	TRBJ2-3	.	TGCGCCAGCAGCTTCGGCATCGGACTAGCGGGAGTTACAGATACGCAGTATTTT	CASSFGIGLAGVTDTQYF
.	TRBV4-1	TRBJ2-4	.	TGCGCCAGCAGCCAACTCGCCTCCGCCGAGACCATTCAGTACTTC	CASSQLASAETIQYF
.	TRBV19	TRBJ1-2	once	TGTGCCAGTAGTATAAGCCAAAACTATGGCTACACCTTC	CASSISQNYGYTF
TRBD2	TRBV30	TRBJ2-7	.	TGTGCCTTTGAGGGTAGCGGGAGGCGCGTGTACTTC	CAFEGSGRRVYF
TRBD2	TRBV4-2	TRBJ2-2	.	TGTGCCAGCAGCAGGGGACTAGCGGGGGCGAACACCGGGGAGCTGTTTTTT	CASSRGLAGANTGELFF
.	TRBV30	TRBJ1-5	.	TGTGCCTGGAGTGTACCAAGAAGCGGTCAGCCCCAGCATTTT	CAWSVPRSGQPQHF